The text below deals with one T cell receptor beta chain. Its cognate antigen has yet to be identified. No base quality values were provided; no much bigger clone lies one nucleotide off. The entry originates in a study of CD8 T cells in Susac syndrome (dated by TCRdb to between 2017 and 2020). Some background on the complete study: Whether CD8+ T cell activation and differentiation in Susac syndrome was antigen driven was tested using repertoire sequencing. CD8+ T cell repertoire clonality was compared between eleven to twelve healthy donors, about 14 Susac syndrome patients and 15 multiple sclerosis patients. Summary of the overall study and its limitations: The study acknowledged that relatively few individuals were included in the TCR sequencing and HLA analysis.

Peripheral blood CD8+ and CD4+ T cells from healthy donors, Susac syndrome patients and multiple sclerosis patients were profiled by high-throughput TCR beta sequencing. The multiple sclerosis controls were treatment-naive patients whose relapsing-remitting disease, either stable or active, fulfilled the revised McDonald criteria. Bulk CD8+ and CD4+ T cells were purified by magnetic negative isolation, while CD8+ TEMRA cells were enriched using FACS. Blood was collected in EDTA tubes and processed within 24 hours, with PBMCs isolated through density gradient centrifugation. PBMCs intended for TCR sequencing were frozen in liquid nitrogen and were later thawed in a 37 degrees C water bath. Purity of sorted or isolated CD4+, CD8+ and CD8+ TEMRA cells was at least 90%. From the cysteine through the phenylalanine, the CDR3 covers 12 amino acids. Only the CDR3 DNA is retained, 36 bases long and in frame from the first base. The germline V gene (reference sequence) sets CDR1 to MNHEY and CDR2 to SMNVEV. Relative to germline, V is 5 bases shorter and J is 4 bases shorter, with 6 bases between their ends.

RNA was extracted using the RNeasy kit, and about 0.5 to 1 ug of the RNA was reverse transcribed with random hexamers. The immunoSEQ multiplex PCR assay, covering 54 Vbeta and 13 Jbeta segments, was used to amplify TCR beta CDR3 regions. To correct PCR amplification bias, a synthetic template baseline was used for both primer optimization and computational correction. The original methods were these. Reads were annotated to V, D and J genes according to IMGT and were analyzed with immunoSEQ Analyzer, with only productive sequences retained. Clonality was calculated as one minus the Shannon entropy normalized by log2 of the number of productive unique sequences. For each patient and control, public and private clones were evaluated among the 100 most prevalent clones. A clone was defined as Susac-specific if it was absent from the healthy and MS cohorts, from some 980 published viral clones and from other ImmuneACCESS disease sequences. TCRdb reran the public reads through fastp at Q25 and MiXCR, keeping productive beta chains. Each record represents a unique CDR3 protein, reported with the most common genes and DNA among its rows. TCRdb assigned the V and J calls; the authors' analysis was not used. The sample data list tens of thousands of distinct CDR3 sequences, and about 95% of these were observed just once. Approximately 0.38% of the sample is held by the ten biggest clonotypes.

This TCR came from a human donor with multiple sclerosis. The sequencing input was CD8+ T cells from PBMCs. Recombination linked TRBV27 to TRBJ1-5; the D region possibly corresponds to TRBD1 (5 bases align). The sequenced DNA is TGTGCCAGCAGTGGGGGGAATCAGCCCCAGCATTTT. It is translated as CASSGGNQPQHF.